Below, one T cell receptor beta chain is given with its context. Its antigen is undetermined. Using a J-beta primer mix together with a sample-barcoded 5' primer, a second PCR was run for roughly 6 to 11 cycles. Template switching added a 12-random-nucleotide identifier to every cDNA molecule. TCRdb reprocessed the 5' RACE reads with MiXCR, giving one entry per CDR3 protein. The sample records 1.5 million to 2 million distinct CDR3 sequences, under 30% being singletons. Germline CDR1 reads MNHEY; CDR2 reads SVGEGT. The V gene end was trimmed by 6 bases and the J gene end by 0 bases; junction bases not matched to a gene: 9. The CDR3 is made up of 18 amino acids. This specimen belongs to a study of blood T cells in healthy people across ages. Whole-study findings and limits: When one million T cells were used, diversity estimates were thought to be underestimates. PBMC samples, being unsorted, prevented any conclusive comparison of naive and antigen-experienced cells.

This sequence originates from a woman in her 30s in good health. The sample taken for sequencing was blood. The V and J genes are TRBV6-2 or TRBV6-3 and TRBJ1-5, with 12 bases fitting TRBD1. CDR3 sequence reads: CASRNLGTGGNSNQPQHF. The CDR3 DNA follows: TGTGCCAGCAGGAATCTCGGGACAGGGGGCAATAGCAATCAGCCCCAGCATTTT.